This T cell receptor (beta chain) was retrieved from a study of T-cell reconstitution after alpha-beta-depleted transplantation in children. Regarding the study as a whole: The origin of alpha-beta T cells about two months after transplant was reportedly several hundred expanded graft clones. Some patients showed high day-60 TCRbeta diversity, which derived from surviving recipient T cells and thymic progenitors. T-cell numbers and diversity one year post-transplant derived largely from freshly generated T cells.

A TCRbeta library incorporating unique molecular identifiers was prepared. TCRdb reprocessed the PCR reads with MiXCR, giving one entry per CDR3 protein. The sample holds roughly 45,000 distinct CDR3 sequences, around a tenth seen once. This clonotype has more than one count but fewer than ten. Its antigen is currently unknown. Germline assignment: CDR1 MNHNS and CDR2 SASEGT. CDR3 size: 16 residues. Germline trimming cut 5 bases from V and 13 bases from J; bases unmatched to any gene: 17. This chain joins TRBV6-1 and TRBJ1-6, with 7 positions matching TRBD1. The source of this sequence is a male patient aged 2 to 9 who had a stem cell transplant for chronic granulomatous disease, so the T cells may come from the graft donor. The source material was PBMCs, mostly from graft donor cells, sampled 60 days after TCRalphabeta/CD19-depleted stem cell transplant. CDR3 in amino acids: CASSPTGGDRQVPLHF. The CDR3 DNA follows: TGTGCCAGCAGTCCCACTGGGGGGGACAGACAAGTTCCCCTCCACTTT.